The clone carrying this T cell receptor (beta chain) was found a few times. The antigen remains unidentified. Other DNA sequences within the sample encode an identical CDR3. This CDR3 is built from 14 residues. Looked up from germline, CDR1 is SGHRS and CDR2 is YFSETQ. Trimming removed 4 bases from V and 3 bases from J, with 13 bases in between. This entry is derived from a study of beta chain features in type 1 diabetes. Study-wide findings and caveats: A moderate, significant TCRB CDR3 shortening appeared in type 1 diabetes across four CD4+ subsets. For patients, the naive, central memory and Treg TCRB repertoires appeared more alike than for healthy donors.

Every bit of the isolated RNA underwent reverse transcription, so sequencing read expressed TCRB transcripts. This table comes from immunoSEQ multiplex PCR, and its TCRdb copy is limited to in-frame clones, with some not included. This table holds some 150,000 clones, approximately 8.7% found once. This receptor was identified in a woman in her thirties with type 1 diabetes. The J gene is TRBJ2-5, the V gene TRBV5-1; tentative D call: TRBD1 (6 bases). Sequences were obtained from central memory CD4+ T cells from blood. The CDR3 loop is CASSLSTGKETQYF. The CDR3 DNA is TGCGCCAGCAGCCTATCCACAGGGAAAGAGACCCAGTACTTC.